These T cell receptor beta chains were read from a single sample in a study of neurological immune-mediated disorders. Using its own MiXCR run on the 5' RACE reads, TCRdb lists one record per CDR3 protein. The data contain around 64,000 distinct CDR3 sequences, roughly 13% of them seen just once; the ten biggest clones take up about 10%. The specimen was PBMCs. The receptor set was obtained from a woman aged 55-75 years with HTLV-1-associated myelopathy (HAM/TSP). Each CDR3 is given with its conserved first and last residue. A D gene is named only where the DNA matches it firmly. Only part of the rows carry a size: once, few, many, or a class if the clone is expanded.

cdr3_nt | cdr3_aa | v_call | d_call | j_call | clone_size
TGCAGTGCTAGAGATCGCAGAGGACTCCAAGAGACCCAGTACTTC | CSARDRRGLQETQYF | TRBV20-1 | - | TRBJ2-5 | many
TGTGCCAACATTCCTTATGGTAGCGGGGGGTACAGCACAGATACGCAGTATTTT | CANIPYGSGGYSTDTQYF | TRBV28 | TRBD2 | TRBJ2-3 | -
TGTGCCAGCAGCTGGACAGGAACCGGAGTATACGAGCAGTACTTC | CASSWTGTGVYEQYF | TRBV27 | TRBD1 | TRBJ2-7 | many
TGTGCCAGCAGCCTTCGTAACTATGGCTACACCTTC | CASSLRNYGYTF | TRBV3-1 | - | TRBJ1-2 | many
TGTGGGACCGGGACACCCACAGATACGCAGTATTTT | CGTGTPTDTQYF | TRBV10-3 | - | TRBJ2-3 | many
TGCAGCGTTGAAGATCGTGGGGGCGACATTCAGTACTTC | CSVEDRGGDIQYF | TRBV29-1 | - | TRBJ2-4 | many
TGTGCCAGCAGCTTAGCCCGAGGGGGAAGTGAGACCCAGTACTTC | CASSLARGGSETQYF | TRBV7-8 | - | TRBJ2-5 | few
TGCGCCAGCAGCTTGTCCATAGCCACCGGGGAGCTGTTTTTT | CASSLSIATGELFF | TRBV5-1 | - | TRBJ2-2 | -
TGCGCCAGCAGCTTGGCAGTAAATACAGATACGCAGTATTTT | CASSLAVNTDTQYF | TRBV5-1 | - | TRBJ2-3 | many
TGCGCCAGCAGCCTTCCGGGACAGGGGGTGTACGAGCAGTACTTC | CASSLPGQGVYEQYF | TRBV5-1 | TRBD1 | TRBJ2-7 | many
TGTGCCAGCAGATACACTCAACTAGCGGAAGCGTACAATGAGCAGTTCTTC | CASRYTQLAEAYNEQFF | TRBV11-2 | TRBD2 | TRBJ2-1 | many
TGTGCCAGCAGCCAAGACGGAGACAATCAGCCCCAGCATTTT | CASSQDGDNQPQHF | TRBV12-3/TRBV12-4 | - | TRBJ1-5 | many
TGCAGCGTTGGGACGGACAGGGAACCAGATACGCAGTATTTT | CSVGTDREPDTQYF | TRBV29-1 | TRBD1 | TRBJ2-3 | many
TGTGCCAGCAGCTTAAGCTGGAATGAGCAGTTCTTC | CASSLSWNEQFF | TRBV7-2 | - | TRBJ2-1 | many
TGCGCCAGCAGCCGTGAGGGGGCTGACTATGGCTACACCTTC | CASSREGADYGYTF | TRBV5-1 | TRBD1 | TRBJ1-2 | many
TGTGCCATCAGGCGAGAGGGGAGGGCTAATGAAAAACTGTTTTTT | CAIRREGRANEKLFF | TRBV10-3 | - | TRBJ1-4 | many
TGTGCCAGCAGCGCTGGACACATTCAGTACTTC | CASSAGHIQYF | TRBV7-9 | - | TRBJ2-4 | few
TGTGCCAGCAGTTTGGGGACTGGCACTGATACGCAGTGTTTT | CASSLGTGTDTQCF | TRBV12-3/TRBV12-4 | - | TRBJ2-3 | -
TGCAGTGCTAGCCCGACAGGGGGGCTTGCAACTAATGAAAAACTGTTTTTT | CSASPTGGLATNEKLFF | TRBV20-1 | TRBD1 | TRBJ1-4 | many
TGTGCCAGCAGTTACTCGTTTAGCGGAACCTACGAGCAGTACTTC | CASSYSFSGTYEQYF | TRBV6-5 | - | TRBJ2-7 | -
TGCAGCGTCTCGACTAGCGGAAACACAGATACGCAGTATTTT | CSVSTSGNTDTQYF | TRBV29-1 | TRBD2 | TRBJ2-3 | many
TGTGCCAGCAGTATTCGGCGGGGCGGCACTGAAGCTTTCTTT | CASSIRRGGTEAFF | TRBV12-3/TRBV12-4 | - | TRBJ1-1 | many
TGCAGTGCTAGGGACAGGGGGATCTCTGGGGCCAACGTCCTGACTTTC | CSARDRGISGANVLTF | TRBV20-1 | TRBD1 | TRBJ2-6 | many
TGTGCCAGCAGCACGGGACGAAACAATGAGCAGTTCTTC | CASSTGRNNEQFF | TRBV11-2 | - | TRBJ2-1 | many
TGTGCCAGCAGGCAAGACAGGGATTGGAACTTC | CASRQDRDWNF | TRBV2 | TRBD1 | TRBJ2-5 | many
TGTGCCAGCAGCCAGAGGGGGCGGGAGAGAAACACCGGGGAGCTGTTTTTT | CASSQRGRERNTGELFF | TRBV7-8 | - | TRBJ2-2 | many
TGTGCCAGCAGCCCCCAGACACGAAACGAGCAGTACTTC | CASSPQTRNEQYF | TRBV7-8 | - | TRBJ2-7 | many
TGCAGCGTTGAAGATCGGGAGGGGGCCGGTAATGGCTACACCTTC | CSVEDREGAGNGYTF | TRBV29-1 | TRBD1 | TRBJ1-2 | few
TGTGCCAGCAGTGAACCCCCAGGGGGGTCTGGGGCCAACGTCCTGACTTTC | CASSEPPGGSGANVLTF | TRBV6-1 | - | TRBJ2-6 | -
TGTGCCAGCAGCTTAGTCGGGGCAGCCTCCTACGAGCAGTACTTC | CASSLVGAASYEQYF | TRBV7-2 | - | TRBJ2-7 | many
TGCGCCAGCAGCTTGGTTTACAGGGGGGACTATGGCTACACCTTC | CASSLVYRGDYGYTF | TRBV5-1 | TRBD1 | TRBJ1-2 | many
TGTGCCAGCAGTTACGCGGGACTAGCGGGAGTGGATGAGCAGTTCTTC | CASSYAGLAGVDEQFF | TRBV6-5 | TRBD2 | TRBJ2-1 | many
TGTGCCAGCAACTCCCGGGACAGGGGGGACATTCAGTACTTC | CASNSRDRGDIQYF | TRBV5-5 | TRBD1 | TRBJ2-4 | many
TGTGCCAGCAGCTTAGAAGGACGGGCCTCTTCCTACAATGAGCAGTTCTTC | CASSLEGRASSYNEQFF | TRBV11-2 | - | TRBJ2-1 | many
TGTGCCAGTGCCGGAGGGGACCCCTCTTCCAATCAGCCCCAGCATTTT | CASAGGDPSSNQPQHF | TRBV19 | - | TRBJ1-5 | -
TGTGCCAGCAGCCCCCGACAGGGGACTAATGAAAAACTGTTTTTT | CASSPRQGTNEKLFF | TRBV18 | TRBD1 | TRBJ1-4 | many
TGCAGTGCTAGACCTCAGGGAGACTATGGCTACACCTTC | CSARPQGDYGYTF | TRBV20-1 | - | TRBJ1-2 | few
TGTGCCAGCGGGCCGGGACAGGTCTACCAGCAGTTCTTC | CASGPGQVYQQFF | TRBV7-6 | TRBD1 | TRBJ2-1 | many
TGTGCCAGCAGCTCTCTAGCGGTAGAAGCTGGGGATACGCAGTATTTT | CASSSLAVEAGDTQYF | TRBV7-9 | TRBD2 | TRBJ2-3 | -
TGCGCCAGCAGCTTGGGGGGAGGGCCGAGGAATGAGCAGTTCTTC | CASSLGGGPRNEQFF | TRBV5-1 | TRBD2 | TRBJ2-1 | many
TGCAGTGCTACACGGGGACTAGCGGGAGGGCATAGGACAGATACGCAGTATTTT | CSATRGLAGGHRTDTQYF | TRBV20-1 | TRBD2 | TRBJ2-3 | many
TGCGCCAGCAGCTTGGCGGGACAGGCCTACGAGCAGTACTTC | CASSLAGQAYEQYF | TRBV5-1 | TRBD1 | TRBJ2-7 | many
TGTGCCAGCAGCTTAGGGTTAGCGGGAGTCCGAGAGACCCAGTACTTC | CASSLGLAGVRETQYF | TRBV7-2 | TRBD2 | TRBJ2-5 | many
TGCGCCAGCAGCTTAGGGACTAGCGGTAGCACAGATACGCAGTATTTT | CASSLGTSGSTDTQYF | TRBV5-1 | TRBD2 | TRBJ2-3 | many
TGTGCCAGCAGTTCGGACGTGAACACCGGGGAGCTGTTTTTT | CASSSDVNTGELFF | TRBV12-3/TRBV12-4 | - | TRBJ2-2 | many
TGTGCCAGCAGAAACCGGGCCCCTAAACTCAATGAGCAGTTCTTC | CASRNRAPKLNEQFF | TRBV25-1 | - | TRBJ2-1 | few
TGCGCCAGCAGCCTAGCAGGGGGAACCTACGAGCAGTACTTC | CASSLAGGTYEQYF | TRBV5-1 | TRBD1 | TRBJ2-7 | many
TGCAGTGCTAGGAGCGGAAACTCCTACGAGCAGTACTTC | CSARSGNSYEQYF | TRBV20-1 | - | TRBJ2-7 | many
TGTGCCACCAGCAGAGATCGATCCGGTCCCCACGAGCAGTACTTC | CATSRDRSGPHEQYF | TRBV15 | - | TRBJ2-7 | many
TGCGCCAGCAGCCTGGCAGGACAGTTATACTCCTACAATGAGCAGTTCTTC | CASSLAGQLYSYNEQFF | TRBV5-1 | - | TRBJ2-1 | many
TGTGCCAGCAGCAAAAACCTTAAGTACCAAGAGACCCAGTACTTC | CASSKNLKYQETQYF | TRBV21-1 | - | TRBJ2-5 | many
TGTGCCAGCAGGATGGGGCATTCCAATCAGCCCCAGCATTTT | CASRMGHSNQPQHF | TRBV2 | - | TRBJ1-5 | many
TGTGCCAGCAGCTCGCAACCGGGGAAGGAAGAGACCCAGTACTTC | CASSSQPGKEETQYF | TRBV7-9 | - | TRBJ2-5 | many
TGTGCCAGCAGGGGACAGGGTACTGAAGCTTTCTTT | CASRGQGTEAFF | TRBV2 | TRBD1 | TRBJ1-1 | -